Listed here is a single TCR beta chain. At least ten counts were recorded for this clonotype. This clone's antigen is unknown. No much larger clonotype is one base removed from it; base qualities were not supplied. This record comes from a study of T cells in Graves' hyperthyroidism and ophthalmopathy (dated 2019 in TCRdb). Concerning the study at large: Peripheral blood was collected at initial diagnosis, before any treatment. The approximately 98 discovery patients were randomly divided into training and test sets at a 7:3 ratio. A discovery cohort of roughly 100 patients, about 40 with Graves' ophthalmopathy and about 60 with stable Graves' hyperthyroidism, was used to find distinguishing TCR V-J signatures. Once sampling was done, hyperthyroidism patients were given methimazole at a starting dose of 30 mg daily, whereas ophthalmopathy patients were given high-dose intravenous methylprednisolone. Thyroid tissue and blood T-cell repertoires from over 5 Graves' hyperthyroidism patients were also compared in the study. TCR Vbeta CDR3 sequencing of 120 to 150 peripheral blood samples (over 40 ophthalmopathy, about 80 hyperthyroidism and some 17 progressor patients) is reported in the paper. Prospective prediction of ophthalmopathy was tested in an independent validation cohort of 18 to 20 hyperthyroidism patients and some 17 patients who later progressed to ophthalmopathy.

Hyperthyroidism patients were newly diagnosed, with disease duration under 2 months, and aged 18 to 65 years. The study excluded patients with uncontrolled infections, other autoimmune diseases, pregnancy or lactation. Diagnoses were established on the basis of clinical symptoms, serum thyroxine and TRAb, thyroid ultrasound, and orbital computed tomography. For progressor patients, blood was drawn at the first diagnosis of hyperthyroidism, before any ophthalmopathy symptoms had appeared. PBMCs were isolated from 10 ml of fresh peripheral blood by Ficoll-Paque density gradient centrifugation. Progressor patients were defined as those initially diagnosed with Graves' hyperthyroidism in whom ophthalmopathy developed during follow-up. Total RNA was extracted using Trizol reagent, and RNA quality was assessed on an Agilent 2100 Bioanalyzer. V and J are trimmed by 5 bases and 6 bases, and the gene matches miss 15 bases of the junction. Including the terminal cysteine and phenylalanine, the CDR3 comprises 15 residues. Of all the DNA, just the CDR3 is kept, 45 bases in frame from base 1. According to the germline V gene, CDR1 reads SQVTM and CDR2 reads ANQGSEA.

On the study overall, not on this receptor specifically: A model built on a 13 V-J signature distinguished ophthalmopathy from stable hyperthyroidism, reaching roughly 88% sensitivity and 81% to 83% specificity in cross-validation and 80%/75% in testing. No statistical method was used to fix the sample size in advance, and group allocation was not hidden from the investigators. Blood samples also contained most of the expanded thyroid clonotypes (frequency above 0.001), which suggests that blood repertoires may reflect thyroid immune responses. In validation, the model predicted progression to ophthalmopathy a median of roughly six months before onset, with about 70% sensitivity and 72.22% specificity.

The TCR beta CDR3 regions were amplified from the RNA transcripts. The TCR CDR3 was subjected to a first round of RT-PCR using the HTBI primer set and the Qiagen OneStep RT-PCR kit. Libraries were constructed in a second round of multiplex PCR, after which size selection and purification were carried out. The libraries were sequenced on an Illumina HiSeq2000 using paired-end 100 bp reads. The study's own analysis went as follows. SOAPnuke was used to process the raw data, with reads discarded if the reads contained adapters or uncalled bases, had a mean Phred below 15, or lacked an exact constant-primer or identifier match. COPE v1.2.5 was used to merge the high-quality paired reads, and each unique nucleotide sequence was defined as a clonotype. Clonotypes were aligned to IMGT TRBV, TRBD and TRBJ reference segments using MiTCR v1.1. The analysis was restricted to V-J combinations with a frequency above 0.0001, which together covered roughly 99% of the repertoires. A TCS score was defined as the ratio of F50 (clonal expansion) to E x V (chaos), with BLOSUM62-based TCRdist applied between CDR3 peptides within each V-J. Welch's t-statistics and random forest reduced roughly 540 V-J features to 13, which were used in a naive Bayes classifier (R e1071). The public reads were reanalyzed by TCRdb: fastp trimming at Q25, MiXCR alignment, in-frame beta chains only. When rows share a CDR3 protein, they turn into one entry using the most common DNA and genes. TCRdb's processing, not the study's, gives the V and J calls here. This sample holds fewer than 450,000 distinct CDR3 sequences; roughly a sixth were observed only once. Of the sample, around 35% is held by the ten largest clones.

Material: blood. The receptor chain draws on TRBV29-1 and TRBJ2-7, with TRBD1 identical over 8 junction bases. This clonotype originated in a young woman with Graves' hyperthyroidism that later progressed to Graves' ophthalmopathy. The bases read TGCAGCGTTCAAATGACAGGGGCGGTCGGTGGCGAGCAGTACTTC. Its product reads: CSVQMTGAVGGEQYF.